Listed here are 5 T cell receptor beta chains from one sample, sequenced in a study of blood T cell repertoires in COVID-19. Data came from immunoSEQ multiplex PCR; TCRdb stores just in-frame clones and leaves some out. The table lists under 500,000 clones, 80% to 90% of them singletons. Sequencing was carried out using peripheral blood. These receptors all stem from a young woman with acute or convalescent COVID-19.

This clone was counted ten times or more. The CDR3: CASSESDKGQGKNEQYF. CDR3 nucleotides: TGCGCCAGCAGTGAGTCGGATAAAGGACAGGGGAAAAACGAGCAGTACTTC. The chain has TRBV10-1 and TRBJ2-7; 9 nucleotides align to TRBD1. The V gene's germline CDR1 is WNHNN and CDR2 SYGVQD (reference sequence). With 0 bases clipped from V and 5 bases from J, the junction kept 11 bases outside the gene matches. The CDR3 consists of 17 residues.

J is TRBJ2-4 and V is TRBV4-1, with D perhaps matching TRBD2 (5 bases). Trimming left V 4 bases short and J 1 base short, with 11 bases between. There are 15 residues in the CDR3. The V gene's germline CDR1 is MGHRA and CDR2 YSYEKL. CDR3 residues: CASSPLAAAKNIQYF. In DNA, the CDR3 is TGCGCCAGCAGCCCGCTAGCAGCGGCCAAAAACATTCAGTACTTC.

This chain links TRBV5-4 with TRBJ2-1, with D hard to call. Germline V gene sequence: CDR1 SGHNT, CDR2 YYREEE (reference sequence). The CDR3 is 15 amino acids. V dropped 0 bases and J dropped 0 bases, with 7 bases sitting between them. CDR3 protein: CASSLEQSSYNEQFF. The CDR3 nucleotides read TGTGCCAGCAGCTTGGAACAAAGCTCCTACAATGAGCAGTTCTTC. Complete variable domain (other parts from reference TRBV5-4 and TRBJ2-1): ETGVTQSPTHLIKTRGQQVTLRCSSQSGHNTVSWYQQALGQGPQFIFQYYREEENGRGNFPPRFSGLQFPNYSSELNVNALELDDSALYLCASSLEQSSYNEQFFGPGTRLTVL.

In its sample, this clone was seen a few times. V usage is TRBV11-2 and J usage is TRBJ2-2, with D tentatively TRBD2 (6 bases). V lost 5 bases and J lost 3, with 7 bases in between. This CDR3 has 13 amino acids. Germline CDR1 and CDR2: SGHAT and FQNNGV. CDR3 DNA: TGTGCCAGCAGCCGGGGGTACACCGGGGAGCTGTTTTTT. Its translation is CASSRGYTGELFF.

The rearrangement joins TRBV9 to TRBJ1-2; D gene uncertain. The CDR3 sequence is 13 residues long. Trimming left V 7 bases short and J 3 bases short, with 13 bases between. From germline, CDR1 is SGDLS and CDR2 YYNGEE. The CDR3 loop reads CASRDSLDYGYTF. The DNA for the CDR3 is TGTGCCAGCCGCGACTCCCTAGACTATGGCTACACCTTC.